One and the same sample provided the 15 T cell receptor beta chains below, sequenced in a study of CD8 T cells in ankylosing spondylitis. TCRdb ran MiXCR on the 5' RACE reads and lists one entry per CDR3 protein. The table has about 69,000 distinct CDR3 sequences, roughly 5.3% seen once. Material for sequencing was blood, either unsorted or a sorted T cell fraction (not recorded which). The receptors stem from a male donor with ankylosing spondylitis or in good health (not recorded which).

This clonotype was seen at least ten times. V and J are TRBV5-1 and TRBJ1-1; 11 bases agree with TRBD1. Germline V gene lookup returns CDR1 SGHRS and CDR2 YFSETQ. V shed 4 bases and J 5 bases; nucleotides not matched to a gene: 4. The CDR3 runs 14 residues. CDR3 nucleotide sequence: TGCGCCAGCAGCCCGGACAGGGGGCTTACTGAAGCTTTCTTT. Translating it yields CASSPDRGLTEAFF.

The sample holds many counts of this clonotype. The V and J genes are TRBV7-6 and TRBJ2-3; the D gene is possibly TRBD1 (7 bases). CDR3 length: 17 residues. CDR1 is SGHVS and CDR2 is FNYEAQ in the germline V gene. Trimming took 8 bases from V and 5 from J, leaving 26 bases between them. CDR3 sequence (DNA): TGTGCCAGCGGGGCAGGGACAGCCTCTTGGGGGGAAGATACGCAGTATTTT. This gives the protein CASGAGTASWGEDTQYF. Full variable domain (remainder filled in from reference TRBV7-6 and TRBJ2-3): GAGVSQSPRYKVTKRGQDVALRCDPISGHVSLYWYRQALGQGPEFLTYFNYEAQQDKSGLPNDRFSAERPEGSISTLTIQRTEQRDSAMYRCASGAGTASWGEDTQYFGPGTRLTVL.

This clonotype occurred many times. The gene calls are TRBV20-1 and TRBJ2-1, with 8 bases that match TRBD2. The CDR3 runs 16 residues. With 5 bases clipped from V and 2 bases from J, the junction kept 11 bases outside the gene matches. Germline CDR1 reads DFQATT; CDR2 reads SNEGSKA (reference sequence). CDR3 bases: TGCAGTGCTCCAGCAAAGGGTAGCGGGACCTACAATGAGCAGTTCTTC. Its translation is CSAPAKGSGTYNEQFF.

This clonotype was picked up many times. The chain employs TRBV20-1 and TRBJ2-1; D possibly corresponds to TRBD2 (6 bases). Germline loops: CDR1 DFQATT, CDR2 SNEGSKA (reference sequence). The CDR3 contains 14 residues. The V and J ends lost 4 bases and 0 bases respectively, with 10 bases between them. CDR3 protein: CSATSASSYNEQFF. The CDR3 DNA sequence: TGCAGTGCTACTAGCGCGAGCTCCTACAATGAGCAGTTCTTC.

This clonotype came up many times. The chain joins TRBV14 to TRBJ2-3; 10 bases agree with TRBD2. Germline trimming cut 3 bases from V and 0 bases from J; bases unmatched to any gene: 9. CDR1 and CDR2 (germline): SGHDN, FVKESK. The CDR3 loop spans 18 amino acids. The CDR3 coding sequence is TGTGCCAGCAGCCATCTCTTAGGACTAGCGGCTAGCACAGATACGCAGTATTTT. It is translated as CASSHLLGLAASTDTQYF.

The chain is built from TRBV20-1 and TRBJ2-1, with D possibly TRBD1 on 5 matching bases. CDR3 length: 16 residues. CDR1 and CDR2 from the germline V gene are DFQATT and SNEGSKA (reference sequence). With 0 bases removed from V and 7 bases from J, the gap between germline ends came to 19 bases. CDR3 loop: CSAREIQAERWNEQFF. CDR3 DNA: TGCAGTGCTAGAGAGATACAGGCTGAACGATGGAATGAGCAGTTCTTC.

This clonotype has only a few counts. V is TRBV20-1 and J is TRBJ2-3; no firm D call. Germline values: CDR1 DFQATT, CDR2 SNEGSKA (reference sequence). The CDR3 is 12 residues long. V was clipped by 3 bases and J by 6 bases, with 10 bases between them. CDR3 amino acids: CSARLGMDTQYF. The CDR3 DNA is TGCAGTGCTAGGTTGGGGATGGATACGCAGTATTTT.

There are many counts of this clonotype. This chain joins TRBV4-3 and TRBJ2-3; 9 bases agree with TRBD2. This CDR3 region has 16 residues. The ends lost 4 bases at V and 6 bases at J; junction bases unmatched: 11. Germline V gene sequence: CDR1 LGHNA, CDR2 YSLEER. CDR3 amino acids: CASSPTASGGRDTQYF. The CDR3 region has the DNA TGCGCCAGCAGCCCCACAGCGAGCGGGGGGAGGGATACGCAGTATTTT.

This chain uses TRBV10-1 with TRBJ1-1; D is possibly TRBD1 (6 bases). The CDR3 extends over 13 amino acids. Trimming took off 8 bases at V and 3 bases at J, with 13 bases between the two ends. The germline CDR1 and CDR2 sequences are WNHNN and SYGVQD (reference sequence). The CDR3 DNA reads TGCGCCAGCCGCACGGACAGCGACACTGAAGCTTTCTTT. Protein sequence: CASRTDSDTEAFF.

This clonotype was recorded many times. The V and J genes are TRBV29-1 and TRBJ2-1; no clear D. The CDR3 covers 12 residues. Trimming took off 8 bases at V and 0 bases at J, with 8 bases between the two ends. Per germline, CDR1 SQVTM and CDR2 ANQGSEA. The CDR3 DNA sequence: TGCAGCCCTTTAAGCTCCTACAATGAGCAGTTCTTC. This codes for CSPLSSYNEQFF.

This clonotype appeared many times. CDR3 coding DNA: TGTGCCAGCAGCCCCTATAACAGGGTCGCCGGGGAGCTGTTTTTT. As protein: CASSPYNRVAGELFF. The chain joins TRBV11-2 to TRBJ2-2; perhaps TRBD1 as D (6 bases). CDR1 and CDR2 (germline): SGHAT, FQNNGV. Deletions cut 5 bases from V and 6 bases from J, with 16 bases between. CDR3 length: 15 residues.

As concerns this clonotype: With a much larger clone just one base away, this may be a read error. This rearrangement joins TRBV7-2 to TRBJ1-1, with 7 positions matching TRBD1. Germline assignment: CDR1 SGHTA and CDR2 FQGNSA. This CDR3 has 13 residues. The DNA of the CDR3 is TGTGCCGGCAGCCCTACAGGGGTCACTGAAGCTTTCTTT. Protein product: CAGSPTGVTEAFF. The full variable domain, rest sourced from reference TRBV7-2 and TRBJ1-1, is GAGVSQSPSNKVTEKGKDVELRCDPISGHTALYWYRQSLGQGLEFLIYFQGNSAPDKSGLPSDRFSAERTGGSVSTLTIQRTQQEDSAVYLCAGSPTGVTEAFFGQGTRLTVV.

This clonotype was counted at least ten times. The chain has TRBV25-1 and TRBJ2-5; D is perhaps TRBD2 (6 bases). The CDR3 has 15 amino acids. The germline gives CDR1 MGHDK, CDR2 SYGVNS. Trimming took 3 bases from V and 4 from J, leaving 15 bases between them. CDR3 protein: CASSDPGAWGETQYF. As DNA, the CDR3 is TGTGCCAGCAGTGACCCGGGAGCCTGGGGAGAGACCCAGTACTTC.

At least ten counts were recorded for this clonotype. This rearrangement joins TRBV9 to TRBJ2-2; 10 bases match TRBD2. The CDR3 spans 18 residues. Trimming at V came to 0 bases and at J to 6 bases, leaving 11 bases not matched to a gene. CDR1 and CDR2 (germline): SGDLS, YYNGEE. CDR3 nucleotides: TGTGCCAGCAGCGTAGCTATCGGTCCAGCGGGGGGGGCCGGGGAGCTGTTTTTT. The encoded protein is CASSVAIGPAGGAGELFF.

At least ten counts were recorded for this clonotype. The chain employs TRBV11-1 and TRBJ1-1; no clear D. CDR1 and CDR2 (germline): SGHAT, FQDESV (reference sequence). The CDR3 totals 15 residues. V lost 3 bases to trimming and J lost 7 bases, with 18 bases between them. The CDR3 nucleotides read TGTGCCAGCAGCTTCAAGGTGAACAGCCCCTTTGAAGCTTTCTTT. Protein sequence: CASSFKVNSPFEAFF.